The 30 T cell receptor beta chains listed next were all sequenced from one sample in a study of human T cells and chemical hapten exposure. MiXCR, applied by TCRdb to the RACE reads, yields one record per CDR3 protein. Among around 62,000 distinct CDR3 sequences listed, roughly 6.7% were seen once. The sample's time point: pre-sensitization, week 0. The treatment is: therapeutic diphenylcyclopropenone sensitization with weekly scalp DPC. Here the sequenced sample was whole blood, taken in connection with sensitization to the hapten diphenylcyclopropenone (DPC). The receptors come from a woman aged 30 to 39 with alopecia areata. Some clones in this sample may be carry-over from other donors' samples.

This clonotype was observed a handful of times. The chain is built from TRBV7-6 and TRBJ1-1; 10 nucleotides agree with TRBD1. The CDR3 has 16 amino acids. V shed 5 bases and J 4 bases; nucleotides not matched to a gene: 10. CDR1 and CDR2 (germline): SGHVS, FNYEAQ. CDR3 in amino acids: CASSPNPGQGTTEAFF. The CDR3 DNA reads TGTGCCAGCAGCCCCAACCCGGGACAGGGGACCACTGAAGCTTTCTTT. Full variable domain (outside the CDR3, taken from reference TRBV7-6 and TRBJ1-1): GAGVSQSPRYKVTKRGQDVALRCDPISGHVSLYWYRQALGQGPEFLTYFNYEAQQDKSGLPNDRFSAERPEGSISTLTIQRTEQRDSAMYRCASSPNPGQGTTEAFFGQGTRLTVV.

The table lists this clonotype with many counts. The rearrangement links TRBV11-2 to TRBJ2-7; 8 bases agree with TRBD2. V lost 0 bases and J lost 0; bases outside the gene matches: 4. The CDR3 spans 16 residues. Germline-derived CDR1 and CDR2 are SGHAT and FQNNGV. CDR3: CASSLDLTSGSYEQYF. The CDR3, as DNA: TGTGCCAGCAGCTTAGATCTCACTAGCGGCTCCTACGAGCAGTACTTC.

This clonotype occurred many times. The chain has TRBV6-6 and TRBJ1-1, with D possibly matching TRBD1 (5 bases). Between the trimmed V and J ends, which lost 0 bases and 11 bases, there was a span of 34 bases. The V gene's germline CDR1 is MNHNY and CDR2 SVGAGI (reference sequence). CDR3 length equals 20 residues. CDR3 coding DNA: TGTGCCAGCAGTTACTCCGCATCCCCCTTGGCCCCTGTGACAGTAAACCGCGCTTTCTTT. Translating gives CASSYSASPLAPVTVNRAFF.

This clonotype was seen ten or more times. This rearrangement joins TRBV7-2 to TRBJ2-3; the match to TRBD2 covers 11 bases. The CDR3 consists of 15 residues. With V trimmed by 4 bases and J by 4 bases, 4 bases remained unmatched. Germline-derived CDR1 and CDR2 are SGHTA and FQGNSA. For the CDR3, the DNA is TGTGCCAGCAGCTCACTAGCGGGGGCGTCAGATACGCAGTATTTT. This gives the protein CASSSLAGASDTQYF.

At least ten counts were recorded for this clonotype. The chain couples TRBV19 to TRBJ2-1; TRBD2 matches at 10 bases. The CDR3 is 17 amino acids. The germline CDR1 and CDR2 sequences are LNHDA and SQIVND (reference sequence). The V and J ends lost 3 bases and 7 bases, in that order; junction bases with no gene match: 12. The CDR3 protein is CASSISSVAGGRNEQFF. CDR3 DNA sequence: TGTGCCAGTAGTATTTCTTCGGTAGCGGGGGGCCGGAATGAGCAGTTCTTC.

This rearrangement joins TRBV29-1 to TRBJ1-4; possibly TRBD1 for D (5 bases). Germline V gene sequence: CDR1 SQVTM, CDR2 ANQGSEA. The CDR3 loop spans 11 amino acids. The V end was cut by 6 bases, the J end by 8 bases, with 10 bases between. This chain's CDR3 is CSVTRGEKLFF. CDR3 bases: TGCAGCGTCACGAGGGGCGAAAAACTGTTTTTT.

In this sample, this clonotype turned up a few times. The rearrangement joins TRBV9 to TRBJ1-2, with D uncertain. The CDR3 has 16 residues. Germline V gene data show CDR1 as SGDLS and CDR2 as YYNGEE. Trimming took 0 bases from V and 5 from J, leaving 17 bases between them. The CDR3 sequence is CASSVDVLPTYYGYTF. The DNA for the CDR3 is TGTGCCAGCAGCGTAGACGTCCTCCCGACTTATTATGGCTACACCTTC.

This clonotype has only a few counts. The V and J genes are TRBV14 and TRBJ1-1; D ambiguous. Germline V CDR1 and CDR2: SGHDN, FVKESK. The length of the CDR3 is 18 residues. V gave up 0 bases and J gave up 0 bases, with 17 bases separating them. CDR3 sequence: CASSQDWPDPSMNTEAFF. The DNA for the CDR3 is TGTGCCAGCAGCCAAGATTGGCCAGACCCCTCGATGAACACTGAAGCTTTCTTT.

The chain is built from TRBV29-1 and TRBJ2-3; 10 bases match TRBD2. Losses at the gene ends were 6 bases for V and 0 bases for J; bases not matched to a gene: 3. The CDR3 covers 14 residues. Germline CDR1 SQVTM, CDR2 ANQGSEA. The CDR3 sequence: CSVTSGVSTDTQYF. Here the CDR3 DNA reads TGCAGCGTAACTAGCGGGGTGAGCACAGATACGCAGTATTTT.

CDR3 residues: CASSKKPTGPRGTEAFF. CDR3 nucleotides: TGTGCCAGCAGCAAAAAACCTACAGGCCCTAGGGGGACTGAAGCTTTCTTT. The rearrangement joins TRBV21-1 to TRBJ1-1; no check of the table's D call, TRBD1, against the DNA was made. TRBV21-1 is classified as a pseudogene. The CDR3 is 17 amino acids.

This clonotype was observed at least ten times. The chain is built from TRBV9 and TRBJ1-1, with D possibly matching TRBD1 (6 bases). CDR1 and CDR2 from the germline V gene are SGDLS and YYNGEE. The CDR3 runs to 15 residues. Trimming shortened V by 4 bases and J by 2 bases, and 15 bases separated the two germline ends. CDR3 sequence: CASSPHGQFNTEAFF. CDR3 DNA: TGTGCCAGCAGCCCTCACGGACAGTTCAACACTGAAGCTTTCTTT.

The gene calls are TRBV11-2 and TRBJ1-1; D may be TRBD1 (5 bases). The CDR3 has 14 residues. Germline values: CDR1 SGHAT, CDR2 FQNNGV. V was pared by 3 bases and J by 0 bases, with 8 bases between. CDR3 sequence: CASSLTALNTEAFF. In nucleotides, the CDR3 is TGTGCCAGCAGCTTGACAGCCCTGAACACTGAAGCTTTCTTT.

Remarks on this clonotype: Just one base apart from a much larger clone, this may be a read error. V usage is TRBV7-2 and J usage is TRBJ1-2; D is unresolved. Trimming left V 8 bases short and J 7 bases short, with 23 bases between. This CDR3 spans 15 amino acids. Germline V gives CDR1 SGHTA, CDR2 FQGNSA. The CDR3 loop reads CASPEPIYKESGYTF. The CDR3 coding sequence is TGTGCCAGCCCCGAACCGATCTATAAGGAGAGTGGCTACACCTTC.

This clonotype was observed many times. CDR3 residues: CSVGAGAGSPLHF. DNA for the CDR3: TGCAGCGTTGGTGCGGGGGCCGGGTCACCCCTCCACTTT. V usage is TRBV29-1 and J usage is TRBJ1-6; D is possibly TRBD1 (6 bases). Germline assignment: CDR1 SQVTM and CDR2 ANQGSEA. The ends were cut back, 4 bases at V and 10 bases at J, with 14 bases in the middle. The CDR3 contains 13 residues.

This clonotype appeared many times. The chain is built from TRBV9 and TRBJ1-1; no firm D call. The CDR3 loop spans 15 amino acids. Deletions cut 0 bases from V and 0 bases from J, with 9 bases between. Germline-derived CDR1 and CDR2 are SGDLS and YYNGEE. The chain's CDR3 is CASSVVSGMNTEAFF. Here the CDR3 DNA reads TGTGCCAGCAGCGTAGTGTCGGGAATGAACACTGAAGCTTTCTTT.

The CDR3, as DNA: TGTGCCAGCAGAGTGGGGGGTTTCACCGGGGAGCTGTTTTTT. It encodes CASRVGGFTGELFF. The V call is TRBV12-3 or TRBV12-4, the J call TRBJ2-2; D may be TRBD2 (6 bases). This CDR3 contains 14 residues. V lost 6 bases to trimming and J lost 4 bases, with 12 bases between them.

This clonotype has a count of ten or more. This rearrangement joins TRBV11-2 to TRBJ2-3; D perhaps matches TRBD2 (6 bases). With 5 bases removed from V and 4 bases from J, the gap between germline ends came to 22 bases. This CDR3 is 17 amino acids long. Germline CDR1 and CDR2: SGHAT and FQNNGV. The CDR3 loop is CASSPGWSGPFADTQYF. CDR3 nucleotides: TGTGCCAGCAGCCCTGGATGGAGCGGGCCTTTTGCAGATACGCAGTATTTT.

This clonotype was counted at least ten times. The germline gene is not matched at one end of the junction; a read error may be the cause. V usage is TRBV6-5 and J usage is TRBJ1-1; no reliable D call. This CDR3 spans 14 amino acids. Germline V gives CDR1 MNHEY, CDR2 SVGAGI. Here the CDR3 reads CASSYFKGNTEAFF. The CDR3 DNA reads as TGTGCCAGCAGCTACTTCAAAGGGAACACTGAAGCTTTCTTT.

This clonotype has a count of ten or more. CDR3 sequence: CAWSARRSREQYF. CDR3 DNA: TGTGCCTGGAGTGCGCGTCGATCGCGCGAGCAGTACTTC. This chain links TRBV30 with TRBJ2-7; the D is unclear. Germline V CDR1 and CDR2: GTSNPN, SVGIG (reference sequence). Between the trimmed V and J ends, which lost 1 base and 6 bases, there was a span of 13 bases. The CDR3 runs 13 residues.

The table lists this clonotype with many counts. The J gene is TRBJ1-4, the V gene TRBV20-1, with unresolved D. V lost 7 bases and J lost 4, with 7 bases in between. CDR1 DFQATT and CDR2 SNEGSKA come from the germline V gene (reference sequence). This CDR3 comprises 11 residues. CDR3 loop: CSGRFNEKLFF. DNA for the CDR3: TGCAGTGGACGGTTTAATGAAAAACTGTTTTTT.

This clonotype was detected many times. V gene TRBV7-2 combines with J gene TRBJ1-3; D is unclear. The CDR3 has 16 residues. Trimming took 2 bases from V and 5 from J, leaving 16 bases between them. CDR1 and CDR2 from the germline V gene are SGHTA and FQGNSA. CDR3 loop: CASSLSPLSARNTIYF. The CDR3 region has the DNA TGTGCCAGCAGCTTAAGCCCCTTGTCAGCACGAAACACCATATATTTT.

This clonotype was seen ten or more times. J is TRBJ2-3 and V is TRBV7-9; TRBD1 is a possible D gene (5 bases). This CDR3 spans 13 amino acids. CDR1 SEHNR and CDR2 FQNEAQ come from the germline V gene (reference sequence). Trimming cost V 11 bases and J 4 bases, with 16 bases left between them. DNA for the CDR3: TGTGCCGGCGCCGGTGGGGCGGCAGATACGCAGTATTTT. It yields the protein CAGAGGAADTQYF.

This clonotype appeared many times. The chain joins TRBV20-1 to TRBJ1-5, with D perhaps TRBD1 (5 bases). V was shortened by 3 bases and J by 6 bases, with 15 bases between the two germline ends. Germline CDR1 reads DFQATT; CDR2 reads SNEGSKA (reference sequence). The CDR3 is 14 amino acids. CDR3 DNA sequence: TGCAGTGCTAGGAACCGGAGGGGCAGTCAGCCCCAGCATTTT. Its translation: CSARNRRGSQPQHF.

This clonotype was counted ten times or more. This chain joins TRBV12-3 or TRBV12-4 and TRBJ1-1; D gene unclear. V was cut by 3 bases and J by 1 base, with 3 bases left in between. The CDR3 spans 12 residues. The CDR3 bases are TGTGCCAGCAGTTTCAAGAACACTGAAGCTTTCTTT. Translating gives CASSFKNTEAFF.

This clonotype has at least ten counts. The V and J genes are TRBV7-8 and TRBJ2-3; 8 nucleotides line up with TRBD1. The CDR3 runs 13 residues. CDR1 and CDR2 (germline): SGHVS, FQNEAQ. The junction had 2 bases not matched to a gene; V was cut back by 1 base and J by 8 bases. The CDR3 nucleotides read TGTGCCAGCAGCTTAGGCGGACAGGGTACGCAGTATTTT. Amino acid sequence: CASSLGGQGTQYF.

This clonotype was observed a few times. The CDR3 spells CSATSRWVYEQYF. Here the CDR3 DNA reads TGCAGTGCTACCTCAAGATGGGTCTACGAGCAGTACTTC. The chain combines TRBV20-1 with TRBJ2-7; no clear D. Trimming shortened V by 4 bases and J by 3 bases, and 13 bases separated the two germline ends. The germline V gene encodes CDR1 DFQATT and CDR2 SNEGSKA (reference sequence). The CDR3 is 13 amino acids.

This clonotype has a handful of counts. The CDR3 sequence: CSASHINKFPNTEAFF. The CDR3 DNA is TGCAGTGCTTCACACATTAACAAGTTCCCGAACACTGAAGCTTTCTTT. The chain recombines TRBV20-1 with TRBJ1-1; D is ambiguous. The V end was cut by 5 bases, the J end by 1 base, with 20 bases between. Germline V gene sequence: CDR1 DFQATT, CDR2 SNEGSKA (reference sequence). The CDR3 is 16 residues long.

This clonotype was counted at least ten times. The chain employs TRBV29-1 and TRBJ2-7; 10 bases agree with TRBD1. The germline V gene encodes CDR1 SQVTM and CDR2 ANQGSEA. This CDR3 is built from 13 residues. After removal of 7 bases from V and 5 bases from J, the junction contained 8 bases not matched to a gene. For the CDR3, the DNA is TGCAGCGCTGAGACAGGGGGCGAAAACGAGCAGTACTTC. This translates into CSAETGGENEQYF.

This clonotype has more than one count but fewer than ten. The CDR3 here is CASSMAGAVGQPQHF. The CDR3 DNA reads TGTGCCAGTAGTATGGCGGGGGCAGTGGGTCAGCCCCAGCATTTT. The chain couples TRBV19 to TRBJ1-5; tentatively, D is TRBD1 (6 bases). The length of the CDR3 is 15 residues. Looked up from germline, CDR1 is LNHDA and CDR2 is SQIVND (reference sequence). The ends were cut back, 3 bases at V and 6 bases at J, with 15 bases in the middle.

The table lists this clonotype with many counts. This chain's CDR3 is CASSPGHGGVPEAFF. CDR3 DNA sequence: TGTGCCAGCAGCCCGGGACACGGAGGGGTCCCTGAAGCTTTCTTT. The V and J genes are TRBV9 and TRBJ1-1; a possible D gene is TRBD1 (6 bases). The germline V gene encodes CDR1 SGDLS and CDR2 YYNGEE. V gave up 4 bases and J gave up 6 bases, with 19 bases separating them. This CDR3 comprises 15 residues. Combining the CDR3 with reference TRBV9 and TRBJ1-1 gives the whole variable domain DSGVTQTPKHLITATGQRVTLRCSPRSGDLSVYWYQQSLDQGLQFLIQYYNGEERAKGNILERFSAQQFPDLHSELNLSSLELGDSALYFCASSPGHGGVPEAFFGQGTRLTVV.